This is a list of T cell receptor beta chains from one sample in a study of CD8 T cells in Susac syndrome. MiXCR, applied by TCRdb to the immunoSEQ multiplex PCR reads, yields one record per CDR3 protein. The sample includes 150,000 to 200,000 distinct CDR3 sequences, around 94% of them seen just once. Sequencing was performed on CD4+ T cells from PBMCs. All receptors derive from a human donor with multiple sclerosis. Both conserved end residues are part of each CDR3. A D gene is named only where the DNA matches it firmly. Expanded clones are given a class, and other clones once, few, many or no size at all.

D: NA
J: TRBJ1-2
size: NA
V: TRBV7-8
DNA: TGTGCCAGCAGCTCCCAGCTCTATGGCTACACCTTC
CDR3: CASSSQLYGYTF

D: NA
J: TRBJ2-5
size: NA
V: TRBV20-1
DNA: TGCAGTGCTAGAAAAGAGACCCAGTACTTC
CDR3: CSARKETQYF

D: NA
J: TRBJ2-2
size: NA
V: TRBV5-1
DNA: TGCGCCAGCATGAGGGCACTCGGACAAACGAACACCGGGGAGCTGTTTTTT
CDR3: CASMRALGQTNTGELFF

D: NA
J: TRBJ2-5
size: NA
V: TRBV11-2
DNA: TGTGCCAGCAGCTTAGTGGCTAGCCCCCAAGGGACCCAGTACTTC
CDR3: CASSLVASPQGTQYF

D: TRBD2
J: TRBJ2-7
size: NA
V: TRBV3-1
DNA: TGTGCCAGCAGCCCCGGACTAGCGGGAAGCTCCTACGAGCAGTACTTC
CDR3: CASSPGLAGSSYEQYF

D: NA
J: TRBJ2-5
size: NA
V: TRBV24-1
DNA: TGTGCCACCAGTCCGACAGGACCCTCCTTCAATAGAGAGACCCAGTACTTC
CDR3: CATSPTGPSFNRETQYF

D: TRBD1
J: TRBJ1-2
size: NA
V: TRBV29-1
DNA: TGCAGCGTTGAAAAGGGGGCCAACTATGGCTACACCTTC
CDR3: CSVEKGANYGYTF

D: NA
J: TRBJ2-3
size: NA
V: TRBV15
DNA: TGTGCCACCAGCAGAGAGCCAGGGGGGGCGGACACGCAGTATTTT
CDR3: CATSREPGGADTQYF

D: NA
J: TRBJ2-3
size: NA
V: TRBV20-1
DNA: TGCAGTGCGAAGAGCGGGAGCACAGATACGCAGTATTTT
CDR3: CSAKSGSTDTQYF

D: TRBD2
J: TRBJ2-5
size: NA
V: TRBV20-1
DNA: TGCAGTGCTTTCAGAGCGGGAGAAGGAGGTGGAAGAGAGACCCAGTACTTC
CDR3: CSAFRAGEGGGRETQYF

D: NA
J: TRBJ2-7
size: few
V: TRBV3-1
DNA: TGTGCCAGCAGCCAAGACCCGGGACAACCCTACGAGCAGTACTTC
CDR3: CASSQDPGQPYEQYF

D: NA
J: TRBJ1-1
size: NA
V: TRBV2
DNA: TGTGCCAGCAGTGATCCGGGGGGACCGGCTTTCTTT
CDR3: CASSDPGGPAFF

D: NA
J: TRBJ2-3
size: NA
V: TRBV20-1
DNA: TGCAGTGCTTCCATTATGGGGGGCACAGATACGCAGTATTTT
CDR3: CSASIMGGTDTQYF

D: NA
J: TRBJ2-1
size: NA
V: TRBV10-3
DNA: TGTGCCCGTAGGGACTTTCCACGGTTCTTC
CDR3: CARRDFPRFF

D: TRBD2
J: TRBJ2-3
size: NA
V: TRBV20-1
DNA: TGCAGTGCCCCTGGGAGCGGGAGTGCCACAGATACGCAGTATTTT
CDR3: CSAPGSGSATDTQYF

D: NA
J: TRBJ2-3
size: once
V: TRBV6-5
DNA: TGTGCCAGCAATATGAGGGGCCGGGATACGCAGTATTTT
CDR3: CASNMRGRDTQYF

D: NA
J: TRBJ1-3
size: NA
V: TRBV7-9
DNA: TGTGCCAGCAGCTTAGGGATATTCGGTGGTTCCTCTGGAAACACCATATATTTT
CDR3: CASSLGIFGGSSGNTIYF

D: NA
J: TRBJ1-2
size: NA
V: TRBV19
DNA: TGTGCCAGTAGTCTGTACCGCGACACTGTCATAGGTGGCTACACCTTC
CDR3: CASSLYRDTVIGGYTF

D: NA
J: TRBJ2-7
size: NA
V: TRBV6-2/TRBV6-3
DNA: TGTGCCAGCAGAGATTTGCGCGAGCAGTACTTC
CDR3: CASRDLREQYF